The 20 T cell receptor beta chains presented below share a single source sample, sequenced in a study of blood T cell repertoires in COVID-19. Data came from immunoSEQ multiplex PCR; TCRdb stores just in-frame clones and leaves some out. The sample holds 200,000 or so clones, roughly 80% seen once. What was sequenced was peripheral blood. These receptors came from a human donor in a cohort sampled during active COVID-19.

In this sample, this clone turned up once. The J gene is TRBJ2-7, the V gene TRBV3-1 (or the pseudogene TRBV3-2); the match to TRBD2 covers 7 bases. This CDR3 spans 15 amino acids. V lost 2 bases, J lost 5 bases, and 9 bases stayed unmatched. Germline CDR1 reads LGHDT; CDR2 reads YNNKEL (reference sequence). CDR3 sequence: CASSQPWGEGDEQYF. CDR3 nucleotide sequence: TGTGCCAGCAGCCAACCCTGGGGGGAGGGCGACGAGCAGTACTTC.

The chain links TRBV7-9 to TRBJ1-1; no definite D call. Germline V gene data show CDR1 as SEHNR and CDR2 as FQNEAQ (reference sequence). The ends were cut back, 5 bases at V and 4 bases at J, with 14 bases in the middle. The length of the CDR3 is 14 residues. In DNA, the CDR3 is TGTGCCAGCAGCCTGACTGGTTGGTTCACTGAAGCTTTCTTT. Amino acid sequence: CASSLTGWFTEAFF.

The chain has TRBV27 and TRBJ2-3, with a possible D match to TRBD1 (5 bases). CDR1 and CDR2 from the germline V gene are MNHEY and SMNVEV (reference sequence). The CDR3 consists of 14 residues. V shed 6 bases and J shed 3 bases, with 13 bases lying between them. CDR3 region: CASSQGLRTDTQYF. The CDR3 nucleotides read TGTGCCAGCAGCCAGGGATTGAGGACAGATACGCAGTATTTT.

The chain couples TRBV27 to TRBJ2-1, with 7 bases matching TRBD2. Trimming at V came to 2 bases and at J to 3 bases, leaving 7 bases not matched to a gene. The CDR3 length is 16 residues. CDR1 is MNHEY, CDR2 SMNVEV, per germline (reference sequence). The CDR3 DNA follows: TGTGCCAGCAGTTTACGGGAGGCCCACCTCTACAATGAGCAGTTCTTC. This translates into CASSLREAHLYNEQFF.

V gene TRBV7-3 combines with J gene TRBJ2-6; D perhaps matches TRBD1 (5 bases). Between the trimmed V and J ends, which lost 5 bases and 0 bases, there was a span of 8 bases. Per the germline V gene, CDR1 is SGHTA and CDR2 is FQGTGA. The CDR3 has 15 amino acids. CDR3 residues: CASSLDSSGANVLTF. CDR3 nucleotide sequence: TGTGCCAGCAGCCTTGACAGCTCTGGGGCCAACGTCCTGACTTTC.

This chain links TRBV19 with TRBJ2-4; 7 bases are a match to TRBD1. The germline CDR1 and CDR2 sequences are LNHDA and SQIVND (reference sequence). Trimming removed 5 bases from V and 0 bases from J; junction bases left unmatched: 7. The CDR3 totals 16 residues. The CDR3 reads CASSWDSPLAKNIQYF. The DNA for the CDR3 is TGTGCCAGTAGTTGGGACAGTCCCTTAGCCAAAAACATTCAGTACTTC.

This clone was counted once. The genes are TRBV5-6 and TRBJ1-1; D is perhaps TRBD1 (6 bases). Germline assignment: CDR1 SGHDT and CDR2 YYEEEE. The CDR3 has 14 amino acids. Trimming took off 5 bases at V and 4 bases at J, with 15 bases between the two ends. CDR3 loop: CASRYTGRATEAFF. The CDR3 nucleotides are TGTGCCAGCAGGTACACAGGGCGAGCCACTGAAGCTTTCTTT. Full variable domain (remainder filled in from reference TRBV5-6 and TRBJ1-1): DAGVTQSPTHLIKTRGQQVTLRCSPKSGHDTVSWYQQALGQGPQFIFQYYEEEERQRGNFPDRFSGHQFPNYSSELNVNALLLGDSALYLCASRYTGRATEAFFGQGTRLTVV.

The CDR3 loop reads CATSDFQFTGELFF. The DNA for the CDR3 is TGTGCCACCAGTGATTTTCAGTTTACCGGGGAGCTGTTTTTT. The genes are TRBV24-1 and TRBJ2-2; D is unresolved. The CDR3 is made up of 14 amino acids. Germline lookup yields CDR1 KGHDR and CDR2 SFDVKD. Deletions cut 1 base from V and 5 bases from J, with 7 bases between.

This chain uses TRBV19 with TRBJ2-4, with D uncertain. Trimming left V 5 bases short and J 0 bases short, with 8 bases between. The CDR3 totals 14 residues. The germline V gene has CDR1 LNHDA and CDR2 SQIVND (reference sequence). DNA for the CDR3: TGTGCCAGTAGTCTCTCTATAGCCAAAAACATTCAGTACTTC. It translates to CASSLSIAKNIQYF. Full variable domain (remainder filled in from reference TRBV19 and TRBJ2-4): DGGITQSPKYLFRKEGQNVTLSCEQNLNHDAMYWYRQDPGQGLRLIYYSQIVNDFQKGDIAEGYSVSREKKESFPLTVTSAQKNPTAFYLCASSLSIAKNIQYFGAGTRLSVL.

J is TRBJ1-2 and V is TRBV28; 8 bases map to TRBD1. V trimming: 8 bases; J trimming: 8 bases; junction bases outside the gene matches: 4. Per germline, CDR1 MDHEN and CDR2 SYDVKM. There are 11 residues in the CDR3. Here the CDR3 reads CASRQGLGYTF. CDR3 coding DNA: TGTGCCAGCCGACAGGGGCTCGGCTACACCTTC.

This chain joins TRBV24-1 and TRBJ2-3; TRBD2 aligns across 8 bases. The CDR3 is made up of 16 amino acids. In germline, CDR1 is KGHDR, CDR2 SFDVKD. Unmatched junction bases numbered 4, after V lost 3 bases and J lost 0 bases. CDR3: CATSDPGLGSTDTQYF. The CDR3, as DNA: TGTGCCACCAGTGATCCGGGACTAGGGAGCACAGATACGCAGTATTTT.

The sample holds a few counts of this clone. The sample carries other DNA sequences with the same CDR3. The chain employs TRBV6-2 or TRBV6-3 and TRBJ2-1; 8 nucleotides match TRBD2. CDR1 and CDR2 from the germline V gene are MNHEY and SVGEGT. This CDR3 spans 14 amino acids. The V and J ends lost 4 bases and 3 bases, in that order; junction bases with no gene match: 2. The DNA of the CDR3 is TGTGCCAGCAGTTTAGCGGGGATCTACAATGAGCAGTTCTTC. This codes for CASSLAGIYNEQFF.

This clone was found once. The J gene is TRBJ2-2, the V gene TRBV6-2 or TRBV6-3; 7 nucleotides line up with TRBD1. Germline CDR1 is MNHEY and CDR2 is SVGEGT. The CDR3 sequence is 14 residues long. The V and J ends lost 6 bases and 5 bases, in that order; junction bases with no gene match: 6. CDR3 sequence: CASSNRGRTGELFF. The CDR3 coding sequence is TGTGCCAGCAGCAACAGGGGACGGACCGGGGAGCTGTTTTTT.

The chain joins TRBV3-1 (or the pseudogene TRBV3-2) to TRBJ1-4; D perhaps matches TRBD1 (5 bases). There are 15 residues in the CDR3. Trimming took 1 base from V and 4 from J, leaving 10 bases between them. CDR1 and CDR2 from the germline V gene are LGHDT and YNNKEL (reference sequence). CDR3 sequence reads: CASSQGDRYNEKLFF. As DNA, the CDR3 is TGTGCCAGCAGCCAAGGAGACAGATATAATGAAAAACTGTTTTTT.

V and J are TRBV6-6 and TRBJ2-2; 8 bases match TRBD1. V shed 7 bases, J shed 7 bases, and the junction held 8 bases outside the gene matches. The germline V gene encodes CDR1 MNHNY and CDR2 SVGAGI (reference sequence). The CDR3 totals 14 residues. DNA for the CDR3: TGTGCCAGCATGGACAGGGTGCTATTCGGGGAGCTGTTTTTT. Protein product: CASMDRVLFGELFF.

CDR3 loop: CASSSATRGSPLHF. The CDR3 DNA reads TGTGCCAGCAGCTCCGCGACGCGGGGTTCACCCCTCCACTTT. The J gene is TRBJ1-6, the V gene TRBV9, with no clear D. Trimming took off 4 bases at V and 9 bases at J, with 14 bases between the two ends. This CDR3 is 14 amino acids long. The germline gives CDR1 SGDLS, CDR2 YYNGEE. Full variable domain (rest looked up from reference TRBV9 and TRBJ1-6): DSGVTQTPKHLITATGQRVTLRCSPRSGDLSVYWYQQSLDQGLQFLIQYYNGEERAKGNILERFSAQQFPDLHSELNLSSLELGDSALYFCASSSATRGSPLHFGNGTRLTVT.

The chain recombines TRBV7-2 with TRBJ2-1; D unclear. CDR1 is SGHTA, CDR2 FQGNSA, per germline. There are 14 residues in the CDR3. Deletions cut 3 bases from V and 2 bases from J, with 8 bases between. This CDR3 is CASSFLPPYNEQFF. Here the CDR3 DNA reads TGTGCCAGCAGCTTTCTACCTCCCTACAATGAGCAGTTCTTC.

V usage is TRBV9 and J usage is TRBJ2-7, with 7 bases matching TRBD2. V was pared by 4 bases and J by 9 bases, with 16 bases of the junction left unmatched. CDR3 size: 15 residues. Germline V gene lookup returns CDR1 SGDLS and CDR2 YYNGEE. Written as DNA, the CDR3 is TGTGCCAGCAGCCTGGGCTCGGGCGGGAGCGGGGTGCAGTACTTC. Translated: CASSLGSGGSGVQYF.

CDR3 DNA sequence: TGCGCCAGCAGCCAAGAGCGGGGGGAGGCTAACTATGGCTACACCTTC. Protein sequence: CASSQERGEANYGYTF. V gene TRBV4-1 combines with J gene TRBJ1-2; D may be TRBD1 (5 bases). With 0 bases removed from V and 0 bases from J, the gap between germline ends came to 11 bases. The CDR3 totals 16 residues. From germline, CDR1 is MGHRA and CDR2 YSYEKL.

The gene calls are TRBV5-8 and TRBJ2-7; TRBD2 agrees at 13 bases. V trimming: 3 bases; J trimming: 6 bases; junction bases outside the gene matches: 3. The CDR3 contains 14 residues. Germline V gene data show CDR1 as SGHTS and CDR2 as YDEGEE. DNA of the CDR3: TGTGCCAGCAGCTCGACTAGCGGGAGGAGCGAGCAGTACTTC. Translation gives CASSSTSGRSEQYF.